Following are 23 T cell receptor beta chains from one sample sequenced in a study of blood T cell repertoires in COVID-19. The repertoire was sequenced with immunoSEQ multiplex PCR; TCRdb's copy has only in-frame clones and lacks some. The profile covers more than 95,000 clones, with over 60% appearing a single time and approximately 35% taken by the ten largest. Specimen: peripheral blood. Source of these receptors: a man between 40 and 49 years old with active or convalescent COVID-19.

In DNA, the CDR3 is TGTGCCAGCAGCCAGAGACTGGATTCACCCCTCCACTTT. Amino acids: CASSQRLDSPLHF. The chain carries TRBV5-6 and TRBJ1-6; D not resolved. In germline, CDR1 is SGHDT, CDR2 YYEEEE. CDR3 length: 13 amino acids. The V end lost 4 bases, the J end lost 8 bases, and 10 bases lay between the germline ends.

In its sample, this clone was seen a few times. The chain joins TRBV30 to TRBJ2-7; TRBD2 agrees at 9 bases. The germline CDR1 and CDR2 sequences are GTSNPN and SVGIG (reference sequence). The length of the CDR3 is 12 residues. The ends lost 0 bases at V and 9 bases at J; junction bases unmatched: 3. The CDR3 loop reads CAWSVKRGAQYF. DNA of the CDR3: TGTGCCTGGAGTGTAAAGCGGGGGGCGCAGTACTTC.

The chain links TRBV3-1 (or the pseudogene TRBV3-2) to TRBJ2-2; 16 bases fit TRBD2. Germline-derived CDR1 and CDR2 are LGHDT and YNNKEL (reference sequence). This CDR3 comprises 19 residues. V gave up 6 bases and J gave up 4 bases; unmatched junction bases: 11. CDR3 protein: CASSHKGLAGGPVTGELFF. CDR3 in DNA: TGTGCCAGCAGTCATAAGGGACTAGCGGGAGGGCCGGTCACCGGGGAGCTGTTTTTT.

The rearrangement links TRBV4-1 to TRBJ1-3; a weak D match, TRBD1 (5 bases). Germline loops: CDR1 MGHRA, CDR2 YSYEKL. Trimming removed 4 bases at V and 6 bases at J, with 19 bases between. The CDR3 is 16 amino acids. Written as DNA, the CDR3 is TGCGCCAGCAGCCGACCGACAAGGGGACTGACAAACACCATATATTTT. Translating gives CASSRPTRGLTNTIYF.

CDR3 in amino acids: CASSLGGSGANVLTF. For the CDR3, the DNA is TGTGCCAGCAGTTTGGGGGGTTCAGGGGCCAACGTCCTGACTTTC. This chain uses TRBV28 with TRBJ2-6; a possible D gene is TRBD2 (6 bases). The ends were cut back, 3 bases at V and 4 bases at J, with 10 bases in the middle. Germline lookup yields CDR1 MDHEN and CDR2 SYDVKM. The CDR3 runs 15 residues.

In its sample, this clone was seen once. The chain has TRBV5-1 and TRBJ2-3; D is unresolved. Trimming removed 4 bases at V and 0 bases at J, with 6 bases between. Germline V gene sequence: CDR1 SGHRS, CDR2 YFSETQ. The CDR3 has 13 residues. The CDR3 loop is CASSLPSTDTQYF. DNA of the CDR3: TGCGCCAGCAGCCTACCAAGCACAGATACGCAGTATTTT. The full variable domain, with the rest looked up from reference TRBV5-1 and TRBJ2-3, is KAGVTQTPRYLIKTRGQQVTLSCSPISGHRSVSWYQQTPGQGLQFLFEYFSETQRNKGNFPGRFSGRQFSNSRSEMNVSTLELGDSALYLCASSLPSTDTQYFGPGTRLTVL.

The chain has TRBV21-1 and TRBJ1-3; the table gives TRBD1 as D, unverified against the DNA. TRBV21-1 is assigned pseudogene status. The CDR3 has 17 residues. The CDR3 here is CASSKPGQAFSGNTIYF. DNA of the CDR3: TGTGCCAGCAGCAAACCGGGACAGGCCTTCTCTGGAAACACCATATATTTT.

This clone was seen a few times. The chain couples TRBV3-1 (or the pseudogene TRBV3-2) to TRBJ2-3, with 8 positions matching TRBD2. Trimming at V came to 1 base and at J to 4 bases, leaving 13 bases not matched to a gene. CDR1 and CDR2 (germline): LGHDT, YNNKEL (reference sequence). CDR3 length equals 18 residues. The CDR3 region has the DNA TGTGCCAGCAGCCAAGCCCCCTCGGGGAGCGGGAGTCCAGATACGCAGTATTTT. This translates into CASSQAPSGSGSPDTQYF.

This clone was recorded once. This sample also contains other DNA sequences that code for the same CDR3. The chain recombines TRBV4-3 with TRBJ1-1; a weak D match, TRBD1 (5 bases). This CDR3 spans 14 amino acids. V lost 0 bases, J lost 2 bases, and 7 bases lay in between. Germline V gives CDR1 LGHNA, CDR2 YSLEER. Written as DNA, the CDR3 is TGCGCCAGCAGCCAAGACAGGGTCAACACTGAAGCTTTCTTT. It specifies CASSQDRVNTEAFF.

The chain carries TRBV7-9 and TRBJ2-1; 12 nucleotides line up with TRBD2. The V and J ends lost 6 bases and 8 bases, in that order; junction bases with no gene match: 17. This CDR3 spans 18 amino acids. Germline CDR1 is SEHNR and CDR2 is FQNEAQ (reference sequence). The CDR3 nucleotides read TGTGCCAGCAGTCGTACTCCCCAAATGACTAGCGGGAGTGATGAGCAGTTCTTC. Protein product: CASSRTPQMTSGSDEQFF.

The chain employs TRBV28 and TRBJ2-3; 13 bases map to TRBD2. Germline V CDR1 and CDR2: MDHEN, SYDVKM. This CDR3 region has 18 residues. Trimming took 5 bases from V and 6 from J; bases not matched to a gene: 14. CDR3 sequence: CASSPAGTSGARGDTQYF. For the CDR3, the DNA is TGTGCCAGCAGTCCGGCCGGGACTAGCGGGGCCAGGGGGGATACGCAGTATTTT.

The chain is built from TRBV15 and TRBJ2-1; 9 nucleotides agree with TRBD1. The length of the CDR3 is 14 residues. Germline lookup yields CDR1 LNHNV and CDR2 YYDKDF (reference sequence). The V segment lost 4 bases and the J segment 8 bases; nucleotides outside the gene matches: 6. This CDR3 is CATSIQGAYYEQFF. As DNA, the CDR3 is TGTGCCACCAGCATACAGGGGGCGTATTATGAGCAGTTCTTC.

This chain links TRBV5-1 with TRBJ2-5; 11 nucleotides align to TRBD2. The germline V gene has CDR1 SGHRS and CDR2 YFSETQ. This CDR3 contains 15 residues. V was pared by 2 bases and J by 1 base, with 1 base of the junction left unmatched. The CDR3 sequence: CASSFSGGAQETQYF. CDR3 nucleotide sequence: TGCGCCAGCAGCTTTAGCGGGGGGGCCCAAGAGACCCAGTACTTC.

This clone was counted once. This chain links TRBV2 with TRBJ2-1, with a weak D call TRBD1 (6 bases). CDR1 is SNHLY, CDR2 FYNNEI, per germline. This CDR3 comprises 15 residues. V dropped 3 bases and J dropped 2 bases, with 11 bases sitting between them. The CDR3 spells CASSDLQGPYNEQFF. CDR3 nucleotide sequence: TGTGCCAGCAGTGACCTACAGGGACCCTACAATGAGCAGTTCTTC.

This chain links TRBV6-5 with TRBJ1-2; no reliable D call. V lost 5 bases to trimming and J lost 4 bases, with 14 bases between them. CDR1 is MNHEY and CDR2 is SVGAGI in the germline V gene. There are 14 residues in the CDR3. The CDR3 DNA reads as TGTGCCAGCAGTATTGGGCCCGTTATCTATGGCTACACCTTC. It is translated as CASSIGPVIYGYTF.

The rearrangement uses TRBV20-1 and TRBJ1-2; D ambiguous. This CDR3 comprises 15 residues. Germline assignment: CDR1 DFQATT and CDR2 SNEGSKA (reference sequence). The V end was cut by 3 bases, the J end by 11 bases, with 25 bases between. CDR3: CSASPEGEIPRIYTF. The DNA for the CDR3 is TGCAGTGCTAGTCCCGAGGGCGAAATTCCGAGAATTTACACCTTC.

The genes are TRBV2 and TRBJ2-2; maybe TRBD1 (6 bases). The germline CDR1 and CDR2 sequences are SNHLY and FYNNEI. V was clipped by 11 bases and J by 5 bases, with 15 bases between them. This CDR3 contains 13 residues. In DNA, the CDR3 is TGTGCCTTCCGGGACACTTTAACCGGGGAGCTGTTTTTT. Translating it yields CAFRDTLTGELFF.

The chain employs TRBV19 and TRBJ1-5; D is unclear. The CDR3 loop spans 18 amino acids. CDR1 and CDR2 from the germline V gene are LNHDA and SQIVND (reference sequence). The V end was cut by 4 bases, the J end by 2 bases, with 21 bases between. The chain's CDR3 is CASSTLLAGNEGNQPQHF. In DNA, the CDR3 is TGTGCCAGTAGTACCCTGTTGGCGGGGAACGAGGGCAATCAGCCCCAGCATTTT.

The chain carries TRBV28 and TRBJ1-1; D unresolved. The CDR3 is made up of 12 amino acids. Germline values: CDR1 MDHEN, CDR2 SYDVKM. Trimming took off 5 bases at V and 3 bases at J, with 7 bases between the two ends. Here the CDR3 DNA reads TGTGCCAGCAGTCTTGAGTACACTGAAGCTTTCTTT. Protein: CASSLEYTEAFF.

J is TRBJ1-2 and V is TRBV7-9; 9 bases map to TRBD1. The germline V gene encodes CDR1 SEHNR and CDR2 FQNEAQ (reference sequence). Trimming at V came to 3 bases and at J to 4 bases, leaving 6 bases not matched to a gene. The CDR3 is 15 amino acids. The CDR3 is CASSLGTGISYGYTF. CDR3 DNA sequence: TGTGCCAGCAGCTTGGGGACAGGGATTTCCTATGGCTACACCTTC.

The chain carries TRBV9 and TRBJ2-2; 14 nucleotides align to TRBD2. V lost 3 bases, J lost 6 bases, and 16 bases stayed unmatched. CDR1 SGDLS and CDR2 YYNGEE come from the germline V gene. CDR3 size: 20 residues. The CDR3 DNA reads TGTGCCAGCAGCGGAAAACCGGGACTAGCGGGGGCCATGGGGTCCGGGGAGCTGTTTTTT. Amino acid sequence: CASSGKPGLAGAMGSGELFF.

In its sample, this clone was seen a few times. This chain links TRBV27 with TRBJ1-5, with 9 bases lining up with TRBD1. There are 14 residues in the CDR3. CDR1 is MNHEY, CDR2 SMNVEV, per germline (reference sequence). The ends lost 4 bases at V and 2 bases at J; junction bases unmatched: 0. This CDR3 is CASSWTGGNQPQHF. CDR3 DNA: TGTGCCAGCAGTTGGACAGGGGGCAATCAGCCCCAGCATTTT.

The chain links TRBV24-1 to TRBJ1-5, with TRBD1 identical over 7 bases. Germline CDR1 and CDR2: KGHDR and SFDVKD. Trimming removed 7 bases from V and 3 bases from J; junction bases left unmatched: 5. There are 14 residues in the CDR3. The chain's CDR3 is CATRETGDNQPQHF. The CDR3 bases are TGTGCCACCAGGGAAACAGGGGACAATCAGCCCCAGCATTTT.